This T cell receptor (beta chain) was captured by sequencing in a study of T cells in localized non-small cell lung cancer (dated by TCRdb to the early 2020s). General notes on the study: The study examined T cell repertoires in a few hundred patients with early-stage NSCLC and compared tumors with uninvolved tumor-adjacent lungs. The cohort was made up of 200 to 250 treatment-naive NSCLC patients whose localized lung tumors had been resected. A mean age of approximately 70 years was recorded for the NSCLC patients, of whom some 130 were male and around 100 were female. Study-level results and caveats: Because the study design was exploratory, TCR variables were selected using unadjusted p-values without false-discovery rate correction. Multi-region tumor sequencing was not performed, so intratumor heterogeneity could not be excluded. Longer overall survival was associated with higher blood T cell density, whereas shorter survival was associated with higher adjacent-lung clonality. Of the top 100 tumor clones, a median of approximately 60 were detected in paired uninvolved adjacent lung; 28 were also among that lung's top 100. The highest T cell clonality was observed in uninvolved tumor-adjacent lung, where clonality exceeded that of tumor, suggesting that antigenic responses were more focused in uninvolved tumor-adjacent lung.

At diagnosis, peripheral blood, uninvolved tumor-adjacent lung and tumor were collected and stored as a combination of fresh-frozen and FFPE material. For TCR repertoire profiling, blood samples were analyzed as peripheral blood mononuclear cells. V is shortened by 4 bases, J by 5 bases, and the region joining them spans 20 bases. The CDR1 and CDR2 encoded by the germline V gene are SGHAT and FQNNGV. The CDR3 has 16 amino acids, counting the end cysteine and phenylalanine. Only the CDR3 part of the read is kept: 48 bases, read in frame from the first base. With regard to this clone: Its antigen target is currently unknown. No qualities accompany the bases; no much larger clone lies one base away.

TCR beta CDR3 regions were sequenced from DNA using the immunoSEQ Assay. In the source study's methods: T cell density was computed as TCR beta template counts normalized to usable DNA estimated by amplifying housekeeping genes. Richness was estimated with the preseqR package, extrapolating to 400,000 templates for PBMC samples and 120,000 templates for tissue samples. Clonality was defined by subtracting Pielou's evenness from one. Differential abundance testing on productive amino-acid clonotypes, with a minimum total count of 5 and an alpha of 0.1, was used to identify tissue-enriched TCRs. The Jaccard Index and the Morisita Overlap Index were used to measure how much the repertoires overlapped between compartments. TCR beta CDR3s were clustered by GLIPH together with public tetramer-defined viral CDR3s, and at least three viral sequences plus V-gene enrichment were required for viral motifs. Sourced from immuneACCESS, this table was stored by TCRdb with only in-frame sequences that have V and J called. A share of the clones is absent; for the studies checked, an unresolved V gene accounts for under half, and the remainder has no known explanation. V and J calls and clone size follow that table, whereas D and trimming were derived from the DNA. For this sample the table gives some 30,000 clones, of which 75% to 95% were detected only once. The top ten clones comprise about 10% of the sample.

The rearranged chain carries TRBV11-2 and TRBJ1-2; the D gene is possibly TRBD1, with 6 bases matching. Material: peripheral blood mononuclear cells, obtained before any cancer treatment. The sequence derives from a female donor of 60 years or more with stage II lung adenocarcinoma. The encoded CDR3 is CASSSSYRVPFYGYTF. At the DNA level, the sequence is TGTGCCAGCAGCTCCTCTTACAGGGTGCCCTTTTATGGCTACACCTTC.